The sequence of this TCR beta chain was determined in a study of blood T cell repertoires in COVID-19. Whole-study context: PBMCs, B-cell-depleted T cells, or T cells were the source of the cDNA or gDNA that made up the material.

This table comes from immunoSEQ multiplex PCR, and its TCRdb copy is limited to in-frame clones, with some not included. The table includes 150,000 to 170,000 clones, about three quarters detected once. J lost 6 bases, V lost 0 bases, and 14 bases had no gene match. CDR3 size: 18 residues. CDR1 SGDLS and CDR2 YYNGEE come from the germline V gene. The V gene is TRBV9, the J gene TRBJ1-1, with 10 bases fitting TRBD1. This TCR was recovered from an older man with acute or convalescent COVID-19. Source material: peripheral blood. CDR3 sequence: CASSVGDGTGDLYSEAFF. The CDR3, as DNA: TGTGCCAGCAGCGTAGGAGACGGGACAGGGGATTTATATTCTGAAGCTTTCTTT.